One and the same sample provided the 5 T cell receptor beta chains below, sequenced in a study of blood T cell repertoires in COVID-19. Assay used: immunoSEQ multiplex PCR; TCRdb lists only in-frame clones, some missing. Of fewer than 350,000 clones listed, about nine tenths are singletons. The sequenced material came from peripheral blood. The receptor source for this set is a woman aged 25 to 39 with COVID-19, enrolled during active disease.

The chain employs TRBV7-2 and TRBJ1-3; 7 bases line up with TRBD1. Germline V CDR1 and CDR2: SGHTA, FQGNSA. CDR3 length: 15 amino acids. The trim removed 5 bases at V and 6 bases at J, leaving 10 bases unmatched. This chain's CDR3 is CASSLQTGAVNTIYF. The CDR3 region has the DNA TGTGCCAGCAGCCTACAAACAGGGGCGGTAAACACCATATATTTT.

This CDR3 reads CSAVGGLNEKLFF. As DNA, the CDR3 is TGCAGCGCGGTCGGGGGATTGAATGAAAAACTGTTTTTT. V is TRBV29-1 and J is TRBJ1-4, with D maybe TRBD1 (5 bases). The CDR3 runs to 13 residues. Between the trimmed V and J ends, which lost 7 bases and 5 bases, there was a span of 14 bases. CDR1 and CDR2 from the germline V gene are SQVTM and ANQGSEA.

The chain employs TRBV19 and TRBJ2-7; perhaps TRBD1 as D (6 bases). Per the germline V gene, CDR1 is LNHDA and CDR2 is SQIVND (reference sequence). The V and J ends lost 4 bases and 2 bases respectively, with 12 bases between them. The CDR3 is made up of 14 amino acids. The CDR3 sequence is CASSSGTLPYEQYV. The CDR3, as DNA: TGTGCCAGTAGTAGTGGGACACTTCCCTACGAGCAGTACGTC.

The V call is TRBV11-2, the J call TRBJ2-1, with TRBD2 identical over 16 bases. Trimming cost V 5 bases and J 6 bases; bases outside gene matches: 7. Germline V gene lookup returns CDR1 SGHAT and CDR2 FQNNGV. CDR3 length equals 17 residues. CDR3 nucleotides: TGTGCCAGCAGCAAAGGGACTAGCGGGGGGGTAAGCAATGAGCAGTTCTTC. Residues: CASSKGTSGGVSNEQFF.

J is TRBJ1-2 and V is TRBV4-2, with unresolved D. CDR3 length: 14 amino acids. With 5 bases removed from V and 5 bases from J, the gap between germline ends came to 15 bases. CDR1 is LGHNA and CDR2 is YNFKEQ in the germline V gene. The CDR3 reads CASSFKPGIYGYTF. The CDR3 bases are TGTGCCAGCAGCTTCAAACCCGGGATTTATGGCTACACCTTC.